What follows are 18 T cell receptor beta chains derived from one specimen sequenced in a study of response to subunit inactivated influenza vaccine. TCRdb recomputed calls from the RT-PCR reads with MiXCR, one row per CDR3 protein. The data contain hundreds of thousands of distinct CDR3 sequences, about 25% of them singletons. Sequences were derived from CD4+ T cells sorted from PBMCs, sampled around 5 days after vaccination. The receptor source for this set is a man in his fifties who received an inactivated influenza vaccine.

Sample share makes this clonotype medium-sized. The genes are TRBV7-2 and TRBJ2-1, with 8 bases matching TRBD2. Germline CDR1 and CDR2: SGHTA and FQGNSA. The CDR3 sequence is 15 residues long. V was clipped by 7 bases and J by 6 bases; unmatched bases: 11. The CDR3 sequence: CASTFTGTSTNEQFF. CDR3 nucleotides: TGTGCCAGCACCTTTACCGGGACTAGTACCAATGAGCAGTTCTTC.

The chain is built from TRBV5-1 and TRBJ2-3, with D maybe TRBD1 (6 bases). The CDR3 consists of 14 residues. Germline V lookup: CDR1 SGHRS, CDR2 YFSETQ. V was cut by 3 bases and J by 1 base, with 9 bases left in between. In DNA, the CDR3 is TGCGCCAGCAGCTCACAGGGCGGCACAGATACGCAGTATTTT. Amino acid sequence: CASSSQGGTDTQYF. Drawing the rest from reference TRBV5-1 and TRBJ2-3, the complete variable domain is KAGVTQTPRYLIKTRGQQVTLSCSPISGHRSVSWYQQTPGQGLQFLFEYFSETQRNKGNFPGRFSGRQFSNSRSEMNVSTLELGDSALYLCASSSQGGTDTQYFGPGTRLTVL.

This clonotype came up a few times. The rearrangement links TRBV24-1 to TRBJ2-5; TRBD2 is a possible D gene (5 bases). The CDR3 is 15 residues long. The germline V gene encodes CDR1 KGHDR and CDR2 SFDVKD. V was shortened by 4 bases and J by 5 bases, with 16 bases between the two germline ends. DNA for the CDR3: TGTGCCACCAGTGACCCCGGGATCTCCAGGGAGACCCAGTACTTC. Its translation is CATSDPGISRETQYF.

This clonotype was seen at least ten times. The gene calls are TRBV7-9 and TRBJ2-5; D gene uncertain. CDR3 size: 15 residues. The germline CDR1 and CDR2 sequences are SEHNR and FQNEAQ (reference sequence). The V gene lost 2 bases and the J gene lost 5 bases, with 15 bases spanning the gap. CDR3 amino acids: CASSLNTWREETQYF. CDR3 DNA sequence: TGTGCCAGCAGCTTAAATACTTGGCGAGAGGAGACCCAGTACTTC.

The V call is TRBV5-1, the J call TRBJ1-2; D gene ambiguous. Per germline, CDR1 SGHRS and CDR2 YFSETQ. This CDR3 contains 13 residues. Trimming took off 0 bases at V and 5 bases at J, with 8 bases between the two ends. CDR3 in DNA: TGCGCCAGCAGCTTGGTAGATGGTTATGGCTACACCTTC. The encoded protein is CASSLVDGYGYTF.

This CDR3 is CASSLGLAGVGNEQFF. The CDR3 DNA follows: TGTGCCAGCAGCTTGGGACTAGCGGGAGTCGGCAATGAGCAGTTCTTC. The chain couples TRBV5-6 to TRBJ2-1; 12 positions match TRBD2. The CDR3 extends over 16 amino acids. The ends lost 0 bases at V and 6 bases at J; junction bases unmatched: 4. CDR1 SGHDT and CDR2 YYEEEE come from the germline V gene.

This clonotype was found a few times. The chain recombines TRBV12-3 or TRBV12-4 with TRBJ2-1; D might be TRBD2 (6 bases). V gave up 0 bases and J gave up 4 bases, with 16 bases separating them. The CDR3 consists of 17 residues. The CDR3 DNA reads as TGTGCCAGCAGTTTAGCGCAAGGAGGGGTGGGGTACAATGAGCAGTTCTTC. This sequence encodes CASSLAQGGVGYNEQFF.

J is TRBJ1-1 and V is TRBV18, with a possible D match to TRBD1 (5 bases). The ends were cut back, 7 bases at V and 4 bases at J, with 13 bases in the middle. The CDR3 covers 13 residues. Germline V gene lookup returns CDR1 KGHSH and CDR2 LQKENI. CDR3 loop: CASWGLVGTEAFF. The CDR3 coding sequence is TGTGCCAGCTGGGGACTAGTGGGCACTGAAGCTTTCTTT.

The gene calls are TRBV4-2 and TRBJ2-2; 12 nucleotides line up with TRBD2. The CDR3 length is 19 residues. Germline CDR1 is LGHNA and CDR2 is YNFKEQ. V shed 1 base, J shed 7 bases, and the junction held 13 bases outside the gene matches. The CDR3 nucleotides are TGTGCCAGCAGCCAAGCTCACCCCCCCGGACTAGCGGGATACGGGGAGCTGTTTTTT. Residues: CASSQAHPPGLAGYGELFF.

This clonotype was seen just once. This chain links TRBV7-2 with TRBJ2-7; the match to TRBD2 covers 13 bases. Germline lookup yields CDR1 SGHTA and CDR2 FQGNSA. Trimming cost V 4 bases and J 6 bases; bases outside gene matches: 6. The CDR3 is 15 residues long. The CDR3 sequence: CASSYGLAGVGEQYF. CDR3 nucleotide sequence: TGTGCCAGCAGCTACGGACTAGCGGGAGTAGGCGAGCAGTACTTC. The variable domain in full, with the rest retrieved from reference TRBV7-2 and TRBJ2-7, is GAGVSQSPSNKVTEKGKDVELRCDPISGHTALYWYRQSLGQGLEFLIYFQGNSAPDKSGLPSDRFSAERTGGSVSTLTIQRTQQEDSAVYLCASSYGLAGVGEQYFGPGTRLTVT.

This clonotype showed up just a few times. This rearrangement joins TRBV4-1 to TRBJ1-5, with a possible D match to TRBD1 (5 bases). The CDR3 totals 13 residues. Germline assignment: CDR1 MGHRA and CDR2 YSYEKL. The V end was cut by 3 bases, the J end by 6 bases, with 9 bases between. The CDR3 DNA reads as TGCGCCAGCAGCCATGGGGGAGGTCAGCCCCAGCATTTT. Translated, it gives CASSHGGGQPQHF.

For this clonotype: Mismatch with germline at one junction end may stem from a read error. The V gene is TRBV10-3, the J gene TRBJ2-5; D is tentatively TRBD1 or TRBD2 (5 bases each). CDR1 ENHRY and CDR2 SYGVKD come from the germline V gene. This CDR3 has 14 amino acids. The CDR3 DNA reads as TGTGCCATCAGTGTGGGAGACAGTCAAGAGACCCAGCACTTC. Amino acids: CAISVGDSQETQHF.

The gene calls are TRBV7-9 and TRBJ2-3, with a weak D call TRBD1 (6 bases). Per germline, CDR1 SEHNR and CDR2 FQNEAQ (reference sequence). V was trimmed by 3 bases and J by 0 bases, leaving 10 bases between them. This CDR3 spans 15 amino acids. This CDR3 reads CASSFGQGSTDTQYF. In DNA, the CDR3 is TGTGCCAGCAGCTTTGGTCAGGGGAGCACAGATACGCAGTATTTT.

The gene calls are TRBV7-9 and TRBJ2-3; D uncertain. Germline loops: CDR1 SEHNR, CDR2 FQNEAQ (reference sequence). V gave up 5 bases and J gave up 4 bases, with 7 bases separating them. This CDR3 spans 12 amino acids. CDR3 amino acids: CASSHPADTQYF. CDR3 DNA sequence: TGTGCCAGCAGCCATCCGGCAGATACGCAGTATTTT.

This chain uses TRBV24-1 with TRBJ2-1, with D perhaps TRBD2 (5 bases). The CDR3 is 13 amino acids. The V end lost 2 bases, the J end lost 8 bases, and 9 bases lay between the germline ends. CDR1 and CDR2 (germline): KGHDR, SFDVKD. The CDR3 region is CATSDSGYDEQFF. The DNA of the CDR3 is TGTGCCACCAGTGATTCGGGGTATGATGAGCAGTTCTTC.

The genes are TRBV24-1 and TRBJ1-5; maybe TRBD1 (5 bases). From germline, CDR1 is KGHDR and CDR2 SFDVKD. CDR3 length: 14 residues. The V end lost 4 bases, the J end lost 2 bases, and 8 bases lay between the germline ends. CDR3 DNA sequence: TGTGCCACCAGTGAGTCGGGGGGCAATCAGCCCCAGCATTTT. This codes for CATSESGGNQPQHF.

There are a few counts of this clonotype. This rearrangement joins TRBV7-2 to TRBJ2-7, with TRBD1 identical over 9 bases. V trimming: 1 base; J trimming: 7 bases; junction bases outside the gene matches: 8. The length of the CDR3 is 15 residues. Germline CDR1 SGHTA, CDR2 FQGNSA. The CDR3 DNA is TGTGCCAGCAGCTTAGTACAGGGGGCCATGGGGGAGCAGTACTTC. Translation gives CASSLVQGAMGEQYF.

This clonotype was recorded a few times. The V and J genes are TRBV6-1 and TRBJ1-5; D might be TRBD1 (6 bases). The CDR3 spans 15 residues. Germline V gene data show CDR1 as MNHNS and CDR2 as SASEGT. Trimming took 3 bases from V and 6 from J, leaving 15 bases between them. CDR3 region: CASSDGGGGRQPQHF. DNA for the CDR3: TGTGCCAGCAGTGATGGGGGGGGCGGGCGTCAGCCCCAGCATTTT.